Shown below are 8 T cell receptor beta chains from a single sample sequenced in a study of response to subunit inactivated influenza vaccine. TCRdb processed the RT-PCR reads anew with MiXCR; each CDR3 protein has one entry. The data hold roughly 620,000 distinct CDR3 sequences, with 11% observed a single time. The same specimen was also included in a second study, on T cells expressing NK-cell markers. As that report states: TCR beta libraries carry UMIs added by 5'RACE template switching.

The source material was PBMCs from blood, sampled on the day of vaccination. Source of these receptors: a man aged 50 or older who received an inactivated influenza vaccine.

The chain combines TRBV15 with TRBJ2-1, with D perhaps matching TRBD1 (6 bases). V was clipped by 5 bases and J by 2 bases, with 13 bases between them. Germline V gene sequence: CDR1 LNHNV, CDR2 YYDKDF (reference sequence). The CDR3 length is 15 residues. The CDR3 region is CATSPKRDTYNEQFF. The CDR3 nucleotides are TGTGCCACCAGCCCAAAACGGGACACCTACAATGAGCAGTTCTTC.

The sample holds many counts of this clonotype. The rearrangement links TRBV14 to TRBJ2-1, with TRBD2 matching over 7 bases. Germline V gives CDR1 SGHDN, CDR2 FVKESK. V trimming: 4 bases; J trimming: 10 bases; junction bases outside the gene matches: 4. There are 12 residues in the CDR3. For the CDR3, the DNA is TGTGCCAGCAGCCGTAGCGGGCGAGAGCAGTTCTTC. It encodes CASSRSGREQFF. The entire variable domain, with the rest obtained from reference TRBV14 and TRBJ2-1, is as follows: EAGVTQFPSHSVIEKGQTVTLRCDPISGHDNLYWYRRVMGKEIKFLLHFVKESKQDESGMPNNRFLAERTGGTYSTLKVQPAELEDSGVYFCASSRSGREQFFGPGTRLTVL.

The chain links TRBV4-1 to TRBJ2-5, with no clear D. Germline V gene data show CDR1 as MGHRA and CDR2 as YSYEKL. The CDR3 is 15 residues long. V was trimmed by 3 bases and J by 2 bases, leaving 13 bases between them. The CDR3 sequence is CASSQNPAVQETQYF. CDR3 sequence (DNA): TGCGCCAGCAGCCAGAATCCGGCAGTACAAGAGACCCAGTACTTC.

The table lists this clonotype with a few counts. The chain couples TRBV10-2 to TRBJ2-5; D not resolved. Germline assignment: CDR1 WSHSY and CDR2 SAAADI. The V end was cut by 10 bases, the J end by 1 base, with 7 bases between. This CDR3 spans 11 amino acids. CDR3 coding DNA: TGCGCCACCCGGCCCCAAGAGACCCAGTACTTC. Translating it yields CATRPQETQYF.

This clonotype was seen more than once but under ten times. This chain uses TRBV6-5 with TRBJ2-1; the match to TRBD1 covers 7 bases. V was pared by 4 bases and J by 1 base, with 4 bases of the junction left unmatched. From germline, CDR1 is MNHEY and CDR2 SVGAGI. This CDR3 is built from 15 residues. The DNA for the CDR3 is TGTGCCAGCAGTTCTGACAGGGCTTCCTACAATGAGCAGTTCTTC. Its protein product is CASSSDRASYNEQFF.

This clonotype was seen more than once but under ten times. V is TRBV27 and J is TRBJ2-2, with 7 bases that match TRBD1. The V segment lost 7 bases and the J segment 2 bases; nucleotides outside the gene matches: 13. The CDR3 length is 17 residues. CDR1 and CDR2 from the germline V gene are MNHEY and SMNVEV (reference sequence). The CDR3 coding sequence is TGTGCCAGCACCCCGGACAGGCTCGCACTTAACACCGGGGAGCTGTTTTTT. It translates to CASTPDRLALNTGELFF.

This clonotype was counted a few times. This rearrangement joins TRBV2 to TRBJ2-5; 7 bases align to TRBD1. Trimming at V came to 6 bases and at J to 2 bases, leaving 9 bases not matched to a gene. CDR3 length: 15 amino acids. From germline, CDR1 is SNHLY and CDR2 FYNNEI. This CDR3 reads CASRGKGQHQETQYF. CDR3 DNA: TGTGCCAGCAGAGGGAAGGGACAGCATCAAGAGACCCAGTACTTC.

This clonotype was seen a handful of times. V gene TRBV7-2 combines with J gene TRBJ2-1; 9 bases align to TRBD2. V gave up 5 bases and J gave up 6 bases; unmatched junction bases: 8. CDR1 SGHTA and CDR2 FQGNSA come from the germline V gene. The CDR3 has 15 residues. In nucleotides, the CDR3 is TGTGCCAGCAGCCCCAGCGGGGGGCAGGCCAATGAGCAGTTCTTC. Its protein is CASSPSGGQANEQFF.